These 3 T cell receptor beta chains came from one sample sequenced in a study of beta chain features in type 1 diabetes. cDNA synthesis used the whole RNA isolate, giving expressed TCRB sequences. TCRdb's copy holds only in-frame clones and misses some; the assay was immunoSEQ multiplex PCR. There are about 13,000 clones in the sample; 35% to 55% occur only once, and about 1% lies in the top ten. Material for sequencing was stem cell memory CD4+ T cells from blood. The receptors were sampled from a man aged 18 to 35 in good health.

This clone was picked up one time. The chain carries TRBV18 and TRBJ2-1, with TRBD2 matching 15 bases. J was trimmed by 0 bases and V by 1 base; bases with no gene match: 4. This CDR3 is 19 amino acids long. CDR1 KGHSH and CDR2 LQKENI come from the germline V gene. CDR3 amino acids: CASSPRGLAGGSSYNEQFF. CDR3 in DNA: TGTGCCAGCTCACCACGAGGACTAGCGGGGGGGAGCTCCTACAATGAGCAGTTCTTC.

The chain is built from TRBV5-1 and TRBJ2-2, with 8 bases fitting TRBD1. CDR3 length equals 14 residues. With 9 bases clipped from V and 1 base from J, the junction kept 5 bases outside the gene matches. The V gene's germline CDR1 is SGHRS and CDR2 YFSETQ. CDR3 region: CATRQGRNTGELFF. The DNA of the CDR3 is TGCGCCACTAGACAGGGGCGGAACACCGGGGAGCTGTTTTTT.

This clone was seen just once. The chain carries TRBV5-1 and TRBJ2-5, with 8 nucleotides matching TRBD2. The length of the CDR3 is 16 residues. The junction had 4 bases not matched to a gene; V was cut back by 0 bases and J by 0 bases. Germline V gives CDR1 SGHRS, CDR2 YFSETQ. CDR3 loop: CASSLGSGVNQETQYF. The CDR3 DNA is TGCGCCAGCAGCTTGGGTAGCGGGGTAAACCAAGAGACCCAGTACTTC.